This entry concerns a single TCR beta chain. What it binds is unknown. Using its own MiXCR run on the 5' RACE reads, TCRdb lists one record per CDR3 protein. This sample has 250,000 or so distinct CDR3 sequences, with roughly a tenth found just once. The sample originates from a study of CD8 T cells in ankylosing spondylitis. General study results and limits: Disease-linked clones reportedly concentrated significantly in matched ankylosing spondylitis synovial fluid. Some motif variants had been reported before (in reactive arthritis synovial fluid and blood). Apparently characteristic of ankylosing spondylitis blood was a TCR beta motif (eight highly homologous variants). CD8+ disease-linked clones were present at relatively low frequencies in blood.

Germline V CDR1 and CDR2: MNHNS, SASEGT. Trimming took 3 bases from V and 1 from J, leaving 5 bases between them. The CDR3 loop spans 13 amino acids. The source of this sequence is a male donor with ankylosing spondylitis or in good health (not recorded which). Sequencing was done on a sample of blood, either unsorted or a sorted T cell fraction (not recorded which). V and J are TRBV6-1 and TRBJ2-3; the D is unclear. CDR3 coding DNA: TGTGCCAGCAGTGACGGAGGCACAGATACGCAGTATTTT. Amino acid sequence: CASSDGGTDTQYF.